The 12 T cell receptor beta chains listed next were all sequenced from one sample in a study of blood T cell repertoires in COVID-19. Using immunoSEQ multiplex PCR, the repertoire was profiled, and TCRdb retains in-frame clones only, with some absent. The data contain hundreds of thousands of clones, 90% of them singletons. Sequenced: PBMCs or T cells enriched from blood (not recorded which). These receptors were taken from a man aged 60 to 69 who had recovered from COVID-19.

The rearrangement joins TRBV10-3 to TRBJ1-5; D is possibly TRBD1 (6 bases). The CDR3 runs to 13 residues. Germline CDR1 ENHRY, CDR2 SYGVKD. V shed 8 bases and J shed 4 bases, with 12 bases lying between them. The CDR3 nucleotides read TGTGCCATCGGGCGGGGGCAAAATCAGCCCCAGCATTTT. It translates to CAIGRGQNQPQHF.

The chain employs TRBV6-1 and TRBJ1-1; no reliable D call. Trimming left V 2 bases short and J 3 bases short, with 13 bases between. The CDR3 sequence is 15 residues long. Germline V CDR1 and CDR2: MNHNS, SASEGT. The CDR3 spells CASSEYSVEDTEAFF. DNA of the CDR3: TGTGCCAGCAGTGAATATTCGGTGGAGGACACTGAAGCTTTCTTT.

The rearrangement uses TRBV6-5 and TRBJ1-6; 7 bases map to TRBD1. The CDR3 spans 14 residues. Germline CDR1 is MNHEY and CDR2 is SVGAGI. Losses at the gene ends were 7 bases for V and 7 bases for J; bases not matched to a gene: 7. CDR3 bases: TGTGCCAGCACCCTTGACAGGGCAAATTCACCCCTCCACTTT. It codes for CASTLDRANSPLHF.

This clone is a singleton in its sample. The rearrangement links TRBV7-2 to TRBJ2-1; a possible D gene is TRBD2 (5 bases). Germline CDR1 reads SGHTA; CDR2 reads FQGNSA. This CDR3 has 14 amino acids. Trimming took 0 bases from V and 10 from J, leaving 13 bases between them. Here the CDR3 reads CASSLALPGVEQFF. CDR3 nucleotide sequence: TGTGCCAGCAGCTTAGCGCTACCCGGGGTGGAGCAGTTCTTC.

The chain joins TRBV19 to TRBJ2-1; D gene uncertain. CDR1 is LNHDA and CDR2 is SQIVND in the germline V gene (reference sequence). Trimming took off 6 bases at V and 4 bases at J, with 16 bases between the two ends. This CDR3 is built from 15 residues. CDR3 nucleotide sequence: TGTGCCAGTAGGCCACTGGCGGCCCTTTACAATGAGCAGTTCTTC. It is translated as CASRPLAALYNEQFF.

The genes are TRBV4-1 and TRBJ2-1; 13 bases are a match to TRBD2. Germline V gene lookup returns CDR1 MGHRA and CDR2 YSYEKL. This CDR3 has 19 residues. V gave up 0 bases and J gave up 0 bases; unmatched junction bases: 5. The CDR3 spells CASSQERTSGSLSYNEQFF. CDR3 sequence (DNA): TGCGCCAGCAGCCAAGAACGGACTAGCGGGAGCCTCTCCTACAATGAGCAGTTCTTC.

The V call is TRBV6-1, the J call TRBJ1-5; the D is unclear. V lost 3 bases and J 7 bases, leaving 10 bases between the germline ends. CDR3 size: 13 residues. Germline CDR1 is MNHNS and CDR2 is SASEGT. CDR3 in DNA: TGTGCCAGCAGTGATCCGGGGTACCAGCCCCAGCATTTT. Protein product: CASSDPGYQPQHF.

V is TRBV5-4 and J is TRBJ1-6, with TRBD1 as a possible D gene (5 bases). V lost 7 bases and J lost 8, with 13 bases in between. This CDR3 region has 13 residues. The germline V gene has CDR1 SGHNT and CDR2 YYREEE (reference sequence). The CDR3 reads CASAQGSYSPLHF. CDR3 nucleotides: TGTGCCAGCGCCCAGGGATCGTATTCACCCCTCCACTTT.

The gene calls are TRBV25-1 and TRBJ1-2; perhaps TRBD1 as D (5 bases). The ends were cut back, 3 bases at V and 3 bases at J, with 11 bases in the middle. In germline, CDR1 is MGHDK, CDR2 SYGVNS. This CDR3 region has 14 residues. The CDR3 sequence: CASSEQGLDYGYTF. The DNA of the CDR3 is TGTGCCAGCAGTGAGCAGGGATTAGACTATGGCTACACCTTC.

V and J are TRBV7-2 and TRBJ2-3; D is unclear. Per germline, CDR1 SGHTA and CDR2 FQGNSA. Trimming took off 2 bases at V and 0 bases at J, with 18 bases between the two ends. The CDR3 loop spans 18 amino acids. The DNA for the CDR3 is TGTGCCAGCAGCTTATATCACTCGAGTTCTATAAGCACAGATACGCAGTATTTT. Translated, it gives CASSLYHSSSISTDTQYF.

The CDR3 spells CATSGSLISEQFF. Written as DNA, the CDR3 is TGTGCCACCAGCGGGAGTTTAATCAGTGAGCAGTTCTTC. This sequence joins TRBV24-1 and TRBJ2-1; a weak D match, TRBD2 (6 bases). This CDR3 comprises 13 residues. The V gene lost 7 bases and the J gene lost 9 bases, with 15 bases spanning the gap. CDR1 and CDR2 from the germline V gene are KGHDR and SFDVKD.

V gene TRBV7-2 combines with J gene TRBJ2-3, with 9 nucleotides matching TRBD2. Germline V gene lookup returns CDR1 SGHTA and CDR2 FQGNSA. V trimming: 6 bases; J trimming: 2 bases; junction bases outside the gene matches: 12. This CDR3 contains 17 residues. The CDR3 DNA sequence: TGTGCCAGCAGTTTCGCGACTAGCGGCTTACTCACAGATACGCAGTATTTT. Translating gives CASSFATSGLLTDTQYF. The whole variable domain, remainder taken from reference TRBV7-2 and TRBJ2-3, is GAGVSQSPSNKVTEKGKDVELRCDPISGHTALYWYRQSLGQGLEFLIYFQGNSAPDKSGLPSDRFSAERTGGSVSTLTIQRTQQEDSAVYLCASSFATSGLLTDTQYFGPGTRLTVL.